One sample yielded the 17 T cell receptor beta chains listed below, sequenced in a study of human T cells and chemical hapten exposure. MiXCR, run by TCRdb on the RACE reads, gives a single entry per CDR3 protein. In the table there are fewer than 45,000 distinct CDR3 sequences, 10% of which are singletons. Described time point: pre-sensitization, week 0. Treatment denoted: therapeutic diphenylcyclopropenone sensitization with weekly scalp DPC. Extraction of total RNA was performed on unfractionated whole blood. The source was whole blood, collected in connection with sensitization to the hapten diphenylcyclopropenone (DPC). These receptors were taken from a man aged 45 to 65 with alopecia areata. Some clones in this sample may be carry-over from other donors' samples.

There are a few counts of this clonotype. The chain is built from TRBV27 and TRBJ2-7; D possibly corresponds to TRBD1 (6 bases). The CDR3 sequence is 14 residues long. Germline CDR1 reads MNHEY; CDR2 reads SMNVEV (reference sequence). The ends were cut back, 5 bases at V and 3 bases at J, with 14 bases in the middle. In DNA form, the CDR3 reads TGTGCCAGCAGTCCGACGGGACACCTCTACGAGCAGTACTTC. It encodes CASSPTGHLYEQYF.

The sample holds many counts of this clonotype. The V gene is TRBV28, the J gene TRBJ1-1; D might be TRBD1 (5 bases). The CDR3 consists of 11 residues. Germline assignment: CDR1 MDHEN and CDR2 SYDVKM. V was cut by 6 bases and J by 8 bases, with 10 bases left in between. CDR3 DNA: TGTGCCAGCAGCTGGACAAAAGAAGCTTTCTTT. As protein: CASSWTKEAFF.

This clonotype was seen a handful of times. CDR3 region: CASSSSGTGGNEQFF. The CDR3 DNA follows: TGCGCCAGCAGCTCCTCCGGGACAGGGGGCAATGAGCAGTTCTTC. The rearrangement uses TRBV5-1 and TRBJ2-1; 11 nucleotides match TRBD1. V lost 3 bases and J lost 6; bases outside the gene matches: 5. This CDR3 is built from 15 residues. CDR1 is SGHRS, CDR2 YFSETQ, per germline.

Ten or more counts support this clonotype. The chain combines TRBV4-1 with TRBJ2-2; 7 nucleotides match TRBD1. Germline CDR1 MGHRA, CDR2 YSYEKL. The CDR3 extends over 13 amino acids. V lost 3 bases and J lost 7; bases outside the gene matches: 2. The CDR3: CASSQQGDGELFF. The CDR3 DNA follows: TGCGCCAGCAGCCAGCAGGGGGACGGGGAGCTGTTTTTT.

This rearrangement joins TRBV4-2 to TRBJ2-5; D remains unclear. CDR3 length: 14 residues. V dropped 0 bases and J dropped 4 bases, with 9 bases sitting between them. Germline CDR1 LGHNA, CDR2 YNFKEQ. CDR3 nucleotides: TGTGCCAGCAGCCAAGATAAGTTGGGAGAGACCCAGTACTTC. This translates into CASSQDKLGETQYF.

The V gene is TRBV5-1, the J gene TRBJ2-7, with D maybe TRBD2 (6 bases). The CDR3 totals 15 residues. Germline V gene sequence: CDR1 SGHRS, CDR2 YFSETQ. The V gene lost 5 bases and the J gene lost 1 base, with 16 bases spanning the gap. The CDR3 nucleotides read TGCGCCAGCAGTACCAGTGGAGGGGTTTCCTACGAGCAGTACTTC. This encodes CASSTSGGVSYEQYF.

V usage is TRBV29-1 and J usage is TRBJ1-2, with TRBD1 identical over 8 bases. CDR3 length: 16 amino acids. Germline V gene data show CDR1 as SQVTM and CDR2 as ANQGSEA. V gave up 3 bases and J gave up 2 bases; unmatched junction bases: 11. Written as DNA, the CDR3 is TGCAGCGTTGAGGGGGACAGGCGAACACCCAACTATGGCTACACCTTC. Its translation: CSVEGDRRTPNYGYTF. Using reference TRBV29-1 and TRBJ1-2 for the parts outside the CDR3, the full variable domain is SAVISQKPSRDICQRGTSLTIQCQVDSQVTMMFWYRQQPGQSLTLIATANQGSEATYESGFVIDKFPISRPNLTFSTLTVSNMSPEDSSIYLCSVEGDRRTPNYGYTFGSGTRLTVV.

This clonotype was seen repeatedly, ten times or more. This chain connects TRBV5-1 to TRBJ2-1; possibly TRBD1 or TRBD2 for D (6 bases each). Germline CDR1 reads SGHRS; CDR2 reads YFSETQ. V lost 1 base, J lost 0 bases, and 8 bases lay in between. The CDR3 spans 15 residues. This CDR3 reads CASSLRGDSYNEQFF. CDR3 nucleotides: TGCGCCAGCAGCTTGAGGGGGGACTCCTACAATGAGCAGTTCTTC.

This clonotype was observed at least ten times. This sequence joins TRBV29-1 and TRBJ2-1; 8 bases are a match to TRBD2. The CDR3 consists of 14 residues. Per the germline V gene, CDR1 is SQVTM and CDR2 is ANQGSEA. V lost 5 bases, J lost 5 bases, and 8 bases stayed unmatched. As DNA, the CDR3 is TGCAGCGTTATCGTGATAGCGGGAAACAATGAGCAGTTCTTC. Protein sequence: CSVIVIAGNNEQFF.

In its sample, this clonotype was seen many times. V and J are TRBV12-3 or TRBV12-4 and TRBJ1-5; D is unclear. The V end was cut by 7 bases, the J end by 7 bases, with 20 bases between. The CDR3 consists of 15 residues. CDR3 loop: CASTFQAVPGQPQHF. The CDR3, as DNA: TGTGCCAGCACCTTCCAGGCGGTTCCGGGCCAGCCCCAGCATTTT.

This clonotype was detected ten times or more. The chain recombines TRBV20-1 with TRBJ2-7; 9 bases map to TRBD2. V dropped 4 bases and J dropped 4; count of bases not matched to a gene: 5. The germline V gene encodes CDR1 DFQATT and CDR2 SNEGSKA (reference sequence). The CDR3 consists of 13 residues. The CDR3 nucleotides are TGCAGTGCTACCGGACTAGCGTTTTACGAGCAGTACTTC. Its translation is CSATGLAFYEQYF.

This clonotype showed up many times. The chain joins TRBV28 to TRBJ1-5, with D unresolved. This CDR3 comprises 11 residues. Germline values: CDR1 MDHEN, CDR2 SYDVKM. The V and J ends lost 6 bases and 4 bases respectively, with 4 bases between them. The CDR3 reads CASSPNQPQHF. DNA for the CDR3: TGTGCCAGCAGCCCAAATCAGCCCCAGCATTTT. The whole variable domain, remainder taken from reference TRBV28 and TRBJ1-5, is DVKVTQSSRYLVKRTGEKVFLECVQDMDHENMFWYRQDPGLGLRLIYFSYDVKMKEKGDIPEGYSVSREKKERFSLILESASTNQTSMYLCASSPNQPQHFGDGTRLSIL.

Many counts were recorded for this clonotype. This sequence joins TRBV27 and TRBJ1-1; D unresolved. The V end was cut by 7 bases, the J end by 5 bases, with 17 bases between. This CDR3 is built from 14 residues. Germline CDR1 and CDR2: MNHEY and SMNVEV (reference sequence). The CDR3 is CASTYSWGETEAFF. The CDR3 DNA reads TGTGCCAGCACTTACTCTTGGGGTGAAACTGAAGCTTTCTTT.

This clonotype was observed many times. The chain recombines TRBV9 with TRBJ2-2; 8 bases map to TRBD2. Trimming took 4 bases from V and 4 from J; bases not matched to a gene: 9. The germline V gene has CDR1 SGDLS and CDR2 YYNGEE. CDR3 length: 16 amino acids. CDR3 nucleotides: TGTGCCAGCAGCCTTCGGGAGGGAAGTATCACCGGGGAGCTGTTTTTT. This translates into CASSLREGSITGELFF. Supplemented by reference TRBV9 and TRBJ2-2, the full variable domain reads DSGVTQTPKHLITATGQRVTLRCSPRSGDLSVYWYQQSLDQGLQFLIQYYNGEERAKGNILERFSAQQFPDLHSELNLSSLELGDSALYFCASSLREGSITGELFFGEGSRLTVL.

The chain carries TRBV5-6 and TRBJ2-1; no definite D call. The CDR3 consists of 13 residues. Trimming removed 2 bases at V and 3 bases at J, with 6 bases between. Germline V gives CDR1 SGHDT, CDR2 YYEEEE. The CDR3 DNA reads TGTGCCAGCAGCTTTTGCCTCTACAATGAGCAGTTCTTC. It yields the protein CASSFCLYNEQFF.

The table lists this clonotype with many counts. The chain couples TRBV6-6 to TRBJ1-5; 7 bases agree with TRBD1. Germline CDR1 MNHNY, CDR2 SVGAGI (reference sequence). The CDR3 sequence is 17 residues long. The V and J ends lost 5 bases and 5 bases, in that order; junction bases with no gene match: 15. Written as DNA, the CDR3 is TGTGCCAGCAGTCAACTCGTCGCGACAGGGAACGATCAGCCCCAGCATTTT. Protein sequence: CASSQLVATGNDQPQHF.

This clonotype was detected ten times or more. The chain carries TRBV12-3 or TRBV12-4 and TRBJ2-7; TRBD1 might be the D (6 bases). There are 14 residues in the CDR3. Trimming pared 5 bases from V and 7 bases from J, leaving 18 bases between. In DNA form, the CDR3 reads TGTGCCAGCAGTGCCCACTCAGGGGCCAGGGAGCAGTACTTC. Translated, it gives CASSAHSGAREQYF.